A selection of T cell receptor beta chains follows, all from one sample in a study of T cell responses to AZD1222 COVID-19 vaccine. The method was immunoSEQ multiplex PCR; TCRdb's version includes in-frame clones alone and lacks a portion of them. The sample shows approximately 100,000 clones, roughly 89% of them seen only once. Source: peripheral blood, taken on day 0 of AZD1222 vaccination. These receptors came from an adult in good health. The CDR3 runs from the conserved cysteine through the conserved F or W. Fields, in order: D gene, V gene, clone size, J gene, CDR3 protein, CDR3 DNA. The D gene is left open where the match is weak. Expanded clones get a size class; other rows say once, few or many, or leave the size out.

-	TRBV2	few	TRBJ1-6	CASRLGSPLHF	TGTGCCAGCAGATTGGGATCACCCCTCCACTTT
TRBD2	TRBV11-2	-	TRBJ2-7	CASSPTLGTSTYEQYF	TGTGCCAGCAGTCCGACCCTCGGGACTAGCACCTACGAGCAGTACTTC
TRBD1	TRBV27	-	TRBJ1-2	CASSLSDRDGYGYTF	TGTGCCAGCAGTTTATCGGACAGGGACGGGTATGGCTACACCTTC
-	TRBV6-5	-	TRBJ1-3	CASNRNSGNTIYF	TGTGCCAGCAATCGTAACTCTGGAAACACCATATATTTT
TRBD1	TRBV11-2	-	TRBJ2-5	CASSSLGQGLVKTQYF	TGTGCCAGCAGCTCCCTGGGACAGGGCTTAGTAAAGACCCAGTACTTC
-	TRBV5-4	-	TRBJ1-2	CASSFRWLVYGYTF	TGTGCCAGCAGCTTCAGGTGGCTGGTTTATGGCTACACCTTC
TRBD1	TRBV12-3/TRBV12-4	-	TRBJ1-2	CASTVGTDYGYTF	TGTGCCAGCACCGTCGGGACAGACTATGGCTACACCTTC
-	TRBV11-2	-	TRBJ1-1	CASSSLGRRNTEAFF	TGTGCCAGCAGCTCCCTGGGTAGGAGAAACACTGAAGCTTTCTTT
-	TRBV28	-	TRBJ1-6	CASSLHQSYNSPLHF	TGTGCCAGCAGTTTACACCAGAGTTATAATTCACCCCTCCACTTT
-	TRBV5-4	-	TRBJ1-4	CASSHSPQPNEKLFF	TGTGCCAGCAGCCACAGCCCCCAGCCTAATGAAAAACTGTTTTTT
-	TRBV15	once	TRBJ1-5	CATSSDVGYSNQPQHF	TGTGCCACCAGCAGTGACGTGGGATATAGCAATCAGCCCCAGCATTTT
-	TRBV2	-	TRBJ1-2	CASSVGGLNYGYTF	TGTGCCAGCAGTGTTGGCGGTTTAAACTATGGCTACACCTTC
-	TRBV30	-	TRBJ1-2	CAGGLGGYGYTF	TGTGCCGGGGGCCTCGGCGGCTATGGCTACACCTTC
-	TRBV15	-	TRBJ2-7	CATSRLHRDYEQYF	TGTGCCACCAGCCGACTGCACAGGGACTACGAGCAGTACTTC
-	TRBV4-1	-	TRBJ2-1	CASSRERNSYNEQFF	TGCGCCAGCAGCCGAGAGCGGAACTCCTACAATGAGCAGTTCTTC
TRBD1	TRBV5-5	-	TRBJ2-5	CASTYPGAGGSKTQYF	TGTGCCAGCACCTACCCAGGGGCAGGGGGCAGTAAGACCCAGTACTTC
-	TRBV6-1	-	TRBJ2-7	CASSEVRDTYEQYF	TGTGCCAGCAGTGAAGTCAGGGACACATACGAGCAGTACTTC